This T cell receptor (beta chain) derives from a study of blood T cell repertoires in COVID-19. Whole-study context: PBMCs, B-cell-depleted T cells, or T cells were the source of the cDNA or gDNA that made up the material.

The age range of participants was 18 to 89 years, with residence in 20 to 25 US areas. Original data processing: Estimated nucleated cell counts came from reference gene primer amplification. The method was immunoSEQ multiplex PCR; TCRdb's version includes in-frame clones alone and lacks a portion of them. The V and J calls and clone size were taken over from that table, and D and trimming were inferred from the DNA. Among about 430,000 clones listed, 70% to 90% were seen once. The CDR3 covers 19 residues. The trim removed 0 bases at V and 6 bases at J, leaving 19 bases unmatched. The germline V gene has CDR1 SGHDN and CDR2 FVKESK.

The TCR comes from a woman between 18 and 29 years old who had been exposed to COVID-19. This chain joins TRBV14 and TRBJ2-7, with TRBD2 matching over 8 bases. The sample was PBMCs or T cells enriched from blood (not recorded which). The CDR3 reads CASSQDHPRRGAVLGEQYF. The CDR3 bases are TGTGCCAGCAGCCAAGACCACCCACGGCGGGGGGCCGTTTTAGGCGAGCAGTACTTC.